Listed here are 15 T cell receptor beta chains from one sample, sequenced in a study of breast tumors, draining lymph nodes, adjacent tissues. Breast cancer patients provided tissue from their axillary draining lymph nodes. Each CDR3 protein is one row after TCRdb ran MiXCR on the multiplex PCR reads. The table shows about 130,000 distinct CDR3 sequences, with 20% to 25% occurring only once. Specimen: axillary lymph node tissue. Receptor source: a female donor with breast cancer. Some clones in this sample may be carry-over from other donors' samples.

As regards this clonotype: A read error may be the cause here, since a much bigger clone is one base away. The gene calls are TRBV19 and TRBJ1-6; 8 nucleotides match TRBD1. Germline CDR1 is LNHDA and CDR2 is SQIVND (reference sequence). V lost 5 bases and J lost 10; bases outside the gene matches: 7. CDR3 length equals 14 residues. The CDR3 reads CASSVGRGQSPLHF. CDR3 bases: TGTGCCAGTAGTGTGGGCAGGGGGCAATCACCCCTCCACTTT.

The table lists this clonotype with many counts. The chain is built from TRBV7-6 and TRBJ2-7, with D unclear. The length of the CDR3 is 14 residues. Per the germline V gene, CDR1 is SGHVS and CDR2 is FNYEAQ. Between the trimmed V and J ends, which lost 5 bases and 0 bases, there was a span of 11 bases. CDR3 sequence: CASSLQLSSYEQYF. In DNA form, the CDR3 reads TGTGCCAGCAGCCTCCAACTATCCTCCTACGAGCAGTACTTC.

This clonotype was seen many times. V and J are TRBV12-3 or TRBV12-4 and TRBJ1-4; the D gene is possibly TRBD1 (5 bases). The V and J ends lost 5 bases and 7 bases respectively, with 14 bases between them. CDR3 size: 14 residues. CDR3 DNA: TGTGCCAGCAGTCCAGGAAGGGGTGCTGAAAAACTGTTTTTT. This encodes CASSPGRGAEKLFF.

A few counts support this clonotype. This chain links TRBV30 with TRBJ2-1; D perhaps matches TRBD2 (5 bases). CDR1 is GTSNPN, CDR2 SVGIG, per germline (reference sequence). This CDR3 is built from 15 residues. Trimming removed 0 bases at V and 2 bases at J, with 11 bases between. CDR3 residues: CAWSVKAVPYNEQFF. The CDR3 bases are TGTGCCTGGAGTGTAAAAGCGGTACCCTACAATGAGCAGTTCTTC.

This clonotype was picked up many times. The rearrangement uses TRBV20-1 and TRBJ2-1, with 7 bases matching TRBD2. The CDR3 loop spans 15 amino acids. Trimming took 5 bases from V and 5 from J; bases not matched to a gene: 12. CDR1 is DFQATT and CDR2 is SNEGSKA in the germline V gene (reference sequence). CDR3 region: CSAGLADLIHNEQFF. The CDR3 coding sequence is TGCAGTGCTGGTCTAGCGGATCTTATTCACAATGAGCAGTTCTTC.

This clonotype was seen at least ten times. The chain joins TRBV6-2 or TRBV6-3 to TRBJ2-3; 10 nucleotides agree with TRBD1. The germline V gene has CDR1 MNHEY and CDR2 SVGEGT. This CDR3 comprises 15 residues. J lost 4 bases, V lost 6 bases, and 7 bases had no gene match. CDR3 coding DNA: TGTGCCAGCAGCCCCGACAGGGGGCGAGCAGATACGCAGTATTTT. Its protein is CASSPDRGRADTQYF.

This clonotype has only a few counts. The chain employs TRBV11-2 and TRBJ2-4; 9 bases line up with TRBD1. The germline V gene encodes CDR1 SGHAT and CDR2 FQNNGV. The CDR3 extends over 16 amino acids. The J segment lost 9 bases and the V segment lost 5 bases, leaving 14 bases of the junction unmatched. The CDR3, as DNA: TGTGCCAGCAGCCCAAGGACAGGGGAAGGTTGGGGCATTCAGTACTTC. It is translated as CASSPRTGEGWGIQYF.

This clonotype was counted many times. The chain has TRBV19 and TRBJ2-1, with 13 positions matching TRBD2. Germline values: CDR1 LNHDA, CDR2 SQIVND (reference sequence). This CDR3 has 17 residues. Trimming at V came to 4 bases and at J to 5 bases, leaving 8 bases not matched to a gene. In DNA, the CDR3 is TGTGCCAGTAGTACACGGACTAGCGGGAGATTCCACAATGAGCAGTTCTTC. Encoded protein: CASSTRTSGRFHNEQFF.

This clonotype was seen many times. The chain recombines TRBV19 with TRBJ1-5, with 8 nucleotides matching TRBD1. Germline assignment: CDR1 LNHDA and CDR2 SQIVND (reference sequence). This CDR3 region has 15 residues. Trimming took 4 bases from V and 0 from J; bases not matched to a gene: 2. DNA of the CDR3: TGTGCCAGTAGTAACGGACAGGGTAGCAATCAGCCCCAGCATTTT. It encodes CASSNGQGSNQPQHF.

This clonotype was counted many times. The genes are TRBV5-6 and TRBJ2-7; 8 nucleotides line up with TRBD1. V lost 0 bases, J lost 2 bases, and 7 bases stayed unmatched. The CDR3 runs 16 residues. The V gene's germline CDR1 is SGHDT and CDR2 YYEEEE. The CDR3 is CASSLVGGQVTYEQYF. The CDR3 nucleotides read TGTGCCAGCAGCTTGGTGGGGGGACAGGTGACCTACGAGCAGTACTTC.

This clonotype was detected many times. V usage is TRBV20-1 and J usage is TRBJ2-3, with TRBD1 identical over 9 bases. The V gene end was trimmed by 3 bases and the J gene end by 3 bases; junction bases not matched to a gene: 1. This CDR3 region has 13 residues. Germline V gene sequence: CDR1 DFQATT, CDR2 SNEGSKA (reference sequence). The DNA of the CDR3 is TGCAGTGCTAGCGGGACAGGGACAGATACGCAGTATTTT. This translates into CSASGTGTDTQYF.

This clonotype showed up many times. The CDR3 region is CASKRGTALPSSTDTQYF. CDR3 sequence (DNA): TGTGCCAGCAAACGGGGGACAGCACTACCTTCTAGCACAGATACGCAGTATTTT. The chain couples TRBV6-5 to TRBJ2-3, with D tentatively TRBD1 (7 bases). Germline V gene data show CDR1 as MNHEY and CDR2 as SVGAGI. V shed 7 bases and J shed 0 bases, with 23 bases lying between them. The CDR3 spans 18 residues.

Regarding this clonotype: A much larger clone differs from this one at a single base, so this may be a read error. The chain carries TRBV6-5 and TRBJ2-2; 8 bases agree with TRBD1. This CDR3 is 17 amino acids long. Germline V gene sequence: CDR1 MNHEY, CDR2 SVGAGI. The chain's CDR3 is CASSYSARTGYTGELCF. Here the CDR3 DNA reads TGTGCCAGCAGTTACTCTGCGAGGACAGGGTACACCGGGGAGCTGTGTTTT.

On this clonotype: A junction end diverges from the germline sequence, so it may reflect a read error. The rearrangement joins TRBV6-1 to TRBJ2-2; 9 bases line up with TRBD1. This CDR3 has 16 residues. Per germline, CDR1 MNHNS and CDR2 SASEGT. CDR3 nucleotides: TGTGCCAGCACGCCACAGGGGGCAACGAACGCCGGGGAGCTGTTTTTT. This translates into CASTPQGATNAGELFF.

This clonotype was counted many times. The rearrangement links TRBV18 to TRBJ1-6; 11 nucleotides match TRBD1. Germline V gene sequence: CDR1 KGHSH, CDR2 LQKENI. There are 16 residues in the CDR3. The V gene end was trimmed by 3 bases and the J gene end by 9 bases; junction bases not matched to a gene: 7. CDR3 nucleotides: TGTGCCAGCTCACCTGGGACAGGGGGAGTGGTTTCACCCCTCCACTTT. Protein: CASSPGTGGVVSPLHF. The full variable domain, with the rest looked up from reference TRBV18 and TRBJ1-6, is NAGVMQNPRHLVRRRGQEARLRCSPMKGHSHVYWYRQLPEEGLKFMVYLQKENIIDESGMPKERFSAEFPKEGPSILRIQQVVRGDSAAYFCASSPGTGGVVSPLHFGNGTRLTVT.